This is a list of T cell receptor beta chains from one sample in a study of shared clonotypes between healthy human individuals. The repertoire was sequenced with immunoSEQ multiplex PCR; TCRdb's copy has only in-frame clones and lacks some. The repertoire holds about a million clones, with 60% to 80% as singletons. Input material: memory CD4+ T cells from PBMCs. These TCRs come from a man aged 18-30 years in good health. Some clones in this sample may be carry-over from other donors' samples. CDR3s include the opening cysteine and the closing phenylalanine or tryptophan. Each record gives: V gene, clone size, J gene, D gene, CDR3 DNA, CDR3 protein. A D gene is named only where the DNA matches it firmly. Not all rows give a size; the values are once, few, many and, for expanded clones, a class.

TRBV28	few	TRBJ2-7	.	TGTGCCAGCAGTTTGGAGGTTACGGGCTACGAGCAGTACTTC	CASSLEVTGYEQYF
TRBV7-2	.	TRBJ2-2	TRBD1	TGTGCCAGCAGCTTAGTGACAGGGGGGCCGGGGACCGGGGAGCTGTTTTTT	CASSLVTGGPGTGELFF
TRBV5-4	.	TRBJ2-5	.	TGTGCCAGCAGTTATGAAGGGGAGACCCAGTACTTC	CASSYEGETQYF
TRBV5-1	.	TRBJ2-3	TRBD2	TGCGCCAGCAGCAGCGGGACCGGGGCGGGAGGCACAGATACGCAGTATTTT	CASSSGTGAGGTDTQYF
TRBV28	.	TRBJ1-2	TRBD1	TGTGCCAGCAGCCCAGGGGGAACGAATGGCTACACCTTC	CASSPGGTNGYTF
TRBV5-1	.	TRBJ2-7	TRBD1	TGCGCCAGCAGCTTGGGCGGGACAGGGGTTGGCGAGCAGTACTTC	CASSLGGTGVGEQYF
TRBV7-2	.	TRBJ2-1	TRBD2	TGTGCCAGCAGCCCCGTAGGGACTAGCGGCTACAATGAGCAGTTCTTC	CASSPVGTSGYNEQFF
TRBV5-4	.	TRBJ1-1	.	TGTGCCAGCAGCTTAGGCTGGAAAGGGTCGGCTGAAGCTTTCTTT	CASSLGWKGSAEAFF
TRBV18	.	TRBJ2-1	TRBD2	TGTGCCAGCTCACCAGGACTAGCGGGATCCTACAATGAGCAGTTCTTC	CASSPGLAGSYNEQFF
TRBV5-8	.	TRBJ1-5	TRBD1	TGTGCCAGCAGCGCGAAGACAGGGTCCGTTGGTGGGCCCCAGCATTTT	CASSAKTGSVGGPQHF
TRBV27	.	TRBJ2-7	.	TGTGCCAGCAGTTGGGTTTCTAGAAACTACGAGCAGTACTTC	CASSWVSRNYEQYF
TRBV27	.	TRBJ2-2	TRBD1	TGTGCCAGCAGTTTAATCGGACAGGGAGGTACGAGCACCGGGGAGCTGTTTTTT	CASSLIGQGGTSTGELFF
TRBV27	.	TRBJ2-1	TRBD1	TGTGCCAGCAGTCCAAACCGACAGGGCAATGAGCAGTTCTTC	CASSPNRQGNEQFF
TRBV5-8	.	TRBJ2-5	.	TGTGCCAGCAGCTTGATCGTTTCAGGGGGGGAGACCCAGTACTTC	CASSLIVSGGETQYF
TRBV7-9	.	TRBJ2-1	TRBD1	TGTGCCAGCAGCCACGTGGGGACAGGGGATGTGGATGAGCAGTTCTTC	CASSHVGTGDVDEQFF
TRBV2	.	TRBJ1-5	.	TGTGCCAGCAGGGTGGCGGGATACGGCAATCAGCCCCAGCATTTT	CASRVAGYGNQPQHF
TRBV9	.	TRBJ2-7	TRBD1	TGTGCCAGCAGCCTCGGAGGACAGGCGCCTGGAGAGCAGTACTTC	CASSLGGQAPGEQYF
TRBV11-2	.	TRBJ2-2	.	TGTGCCAGCAGCCGCGGGGTTGCGAACACCGGGGAGCTGTTTTTT	CASSRGVANTGELFF
TRBV15	.	TRBJ2-5	TRBD2	TGTGCCACCAGCAGAGGGGATAGCGGGAGCGGCGAGACCCAGTACTTC	CATSRGDSGSGETQYF
TRBV7-6	few	TRBJ1-1	.	TGTGCCAGCAGCTTACAGGGTATGAACACTGAAGCTTTCTTT	CASSLQGMNTEAFF
TRBV5-6	.	TRBJ2-1	.	TGTGCCAGCAGCTTTGGGTTGAATGAGCAGTTCTTC	CASSFGLNEQFF
TRBV7-8	.	TRBJ1-2	.	TGTGCCAGCAGCTTAGATTGGGGTGGGGGCTATGGCTACACCTTC	CASSLDWGGGYGYTF
TRBV19	.	TRBJ2-7	TRBD1	TGTGCCAGTAGTCCCCGGGGGACAGGAATAAGCTACGAGCAGTACTTC	CASSPRGTGISYEQYF
TRBV11-2	.	TRBJ2-1	TRBD2	TGTGCCAGCAGCTCCCCACGGGCTAGCGGGAGGAACTCCTACAATGAGCAGTTCTTC	CASSSPRASGRNSYNEQFF
TRBV29-1	.	TRBJ2-7	TRBD2	TGCAGCGTTGGGACTAGCTACGAGCAGTACTTC	CSVGTSYEQYF
TRBV5-1	.	TRBJ2-5	TRBD2	TGCGCCAGCAGCACCGGACTAGCGGGAGAGACCCAGTACTTC	CASSTGLAGETQYF
TRBV6-6	.	TRBJ1-2	.	TGTGCCAGCAGTTATGACAGTTCTTATGGCTACACCTTC	CASSYDSSYGYTF
TRBV25-1	.	TRBJ1-2	.	TGTGCCAGCAGTCCCCGGGCAGGCAACTATGGCTACACCTTC	CASSPRAGNYGYTF
TRBV28	.	TRBJ1-2	.	TGTGCCAGCAGTTTGTTTCGACTTATTAACTATGGCTACACCTTC	CASSLFRLINYGYTF
TRBV6-6	.	TRBJ2-3	.	TGTGCCAGCAGTTGGGCAGGGGTGGAAGATACGCAGTATTTT	CASSWAGVEDTQYF
TRBV5-1	.	TRBJ2-7	.	TGCGCCAGCAGCTTGGGGGCGAGAGGGCCGGGTGAGCAGTACTTC	CASSLGARGPGEQYF
TRBV6-6	.	TRBJ2-5	TRBD2	TGTGCCAGCGTCCTGGGAGCGGGGATACAAGAGACCCAGTACTTC	CASVLGAGIQETQYF
TRBV29-1	.	TRBJ1-1	.	TGCAGCGTTGCCCAGGCGGGGGCTGAAGCTTTCTTT	CSVAQAGAEAFF
TRBV6-6	.	TRBJ1-1	TRBD1	TGTGCCAGCTACAACAGGGGGAACACTGAAGCTTTCTTT	CASYNRGNTEAFF
TRBV6-1	.	TRBJ1-2	TRBD1	TGTGCCAGCAGTGAAGTCGGGACAGTATATGGCTACACCTTC	CASSEVGTVYGYTF
TRBV18	.	TRBJ2-1	.	TGTGCCAGCTCACCAATCGCGGGCAATAATGAGCAGTTCTTC	CASSPIAGNNEQFF
TRBV15	.	TRBJ2-5	.	TGTGCCACCAGCAGGTCAGGCGGGAACGGGGAGACCCAGTACTTC	CATSRSGGNGETQYF
TRBV28	.	TRBJ2-3	TRBD2	TGTGCCACCTTAGCGGGAGGTGCAGATACGCAGTATTTT	CATLAGGADTQYF
TRBV7-6	.	TRBJ2-2	.	TGTGCCAGCAGCTTATGGGGTCAGATCACCGGGGAGCTGTTTTTT	CASSLWGQITGELFF
TRBV5-1	.	TRBJ2-7	TRBD1	TGCGCCAGCAGCTTGACGGGACAGACCTACGAGCAGTACTTC	CASSLTGQTYEQYF
TRBV5-1	.	TRBJ2-1	TRBD2	TGCGCCAGCAGCCTTGGGACTAGCGGGATTTACAATGAGCAGTTCTTC	CASSLGTSGIYNEQFF
TRBV28	.	TRBJ1-5	.	TGTGCCAGCACCACTCGGGGTTATAGCAATCAGCCCCAGCATTTT	CASTTRGYSNQPQHF
TRBV7-3	.	TRBJ1-1	.	TGTGCCAGCAGCGCCCAGGGTGGGGGCACTGAAGCTTTCTTT	CASSAQGGGTEAFF
TRBV6-6	.	TRBJ2-2	TRBD2	TGTGCCAGCAGTTACAGAAGCGGGAGCTACACCGGGGAGCTGTTTTTT	CASSYRSGSYTGELFF
TRBV15	.	TRBJ1-1	TRBD1	TGTGCCACCAGCGGAGGACAGGGAAACACTGAAGCTTTCTTT	CATSGGQGNTEAFF
TRBV2	.	TRBJ1-1	.	TGTGCCAGCAGGGACGGTATGAACACTGAAGCTTTCTTT	CASRDGMNTEAFF
TRBV14	once	TRBJ2-5	.	TGTGCCAGCAGCCAGTACGAGACCCAGTACTTC	CASSQYETQYF
TRBV28	.	TRBJ2-5	TRBD2	TGTGCCAGCAGTTTAGCCACTAGCGGGAGCCGGGAGACCCAGTACTTC	CASSLATSGSRETQYF